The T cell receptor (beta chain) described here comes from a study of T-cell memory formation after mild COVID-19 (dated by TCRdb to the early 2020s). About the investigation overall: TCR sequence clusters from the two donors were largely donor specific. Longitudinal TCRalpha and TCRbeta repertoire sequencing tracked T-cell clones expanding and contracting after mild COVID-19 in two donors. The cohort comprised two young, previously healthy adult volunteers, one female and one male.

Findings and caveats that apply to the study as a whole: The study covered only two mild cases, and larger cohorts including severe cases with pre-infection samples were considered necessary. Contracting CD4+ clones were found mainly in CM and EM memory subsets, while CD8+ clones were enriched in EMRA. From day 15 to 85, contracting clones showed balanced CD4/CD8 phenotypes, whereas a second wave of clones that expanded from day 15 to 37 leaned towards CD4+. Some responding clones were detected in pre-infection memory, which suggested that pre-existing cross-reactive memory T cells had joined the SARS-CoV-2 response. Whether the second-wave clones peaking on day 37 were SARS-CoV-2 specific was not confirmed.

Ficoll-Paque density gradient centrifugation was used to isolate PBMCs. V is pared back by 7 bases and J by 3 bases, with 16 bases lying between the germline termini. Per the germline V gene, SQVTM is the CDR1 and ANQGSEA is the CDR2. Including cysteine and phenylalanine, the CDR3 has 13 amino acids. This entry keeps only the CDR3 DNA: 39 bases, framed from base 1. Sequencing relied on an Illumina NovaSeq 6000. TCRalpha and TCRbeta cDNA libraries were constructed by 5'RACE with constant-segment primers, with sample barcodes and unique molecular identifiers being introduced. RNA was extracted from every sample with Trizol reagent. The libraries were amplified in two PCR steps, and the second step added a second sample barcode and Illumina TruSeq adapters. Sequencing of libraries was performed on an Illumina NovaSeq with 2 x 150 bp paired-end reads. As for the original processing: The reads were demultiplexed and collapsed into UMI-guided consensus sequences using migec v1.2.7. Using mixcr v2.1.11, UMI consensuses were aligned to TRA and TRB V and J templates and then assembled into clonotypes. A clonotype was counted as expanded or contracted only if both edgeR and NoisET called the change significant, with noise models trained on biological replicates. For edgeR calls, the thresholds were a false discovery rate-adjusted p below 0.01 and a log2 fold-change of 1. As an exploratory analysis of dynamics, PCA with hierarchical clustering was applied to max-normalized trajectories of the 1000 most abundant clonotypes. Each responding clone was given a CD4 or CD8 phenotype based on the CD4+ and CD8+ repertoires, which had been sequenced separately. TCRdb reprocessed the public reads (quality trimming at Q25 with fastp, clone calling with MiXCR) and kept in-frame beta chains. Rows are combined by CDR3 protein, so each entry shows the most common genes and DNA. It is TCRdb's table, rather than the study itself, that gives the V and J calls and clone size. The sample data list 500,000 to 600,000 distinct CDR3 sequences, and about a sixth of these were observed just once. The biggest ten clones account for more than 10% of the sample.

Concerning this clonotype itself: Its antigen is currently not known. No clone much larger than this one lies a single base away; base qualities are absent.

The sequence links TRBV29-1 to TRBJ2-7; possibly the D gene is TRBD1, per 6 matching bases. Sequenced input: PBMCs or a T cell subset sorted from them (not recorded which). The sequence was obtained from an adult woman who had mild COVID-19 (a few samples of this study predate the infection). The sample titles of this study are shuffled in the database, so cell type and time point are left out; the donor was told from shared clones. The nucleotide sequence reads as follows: TGCAGCGCCTTATCGGACAGCAGCTACGAGCAGTACTTC. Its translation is CSALSDSSYEQYF.